These 24 T cell receptor beta chains came from one sample sequenced in a study of glioma-infiltrating T cells. TCR alpha and beta CDR3 regions were amplified from RNA using iRepertoire nested multiplex PCR. TCRdb recomputed calls from the multiplex PCR reads with MiXCR, one row per CDR3 protein. This table has around 190,000 distinct CDR3 sequences, 43% appearing once. The specimen was glioma tissue, nonneoplastic brain tissue, or PBMCs (not recorded which). These receptors were collected from a human donor with low-grade glioma or glioblastoma, undergoing nonglioma brain surgery, or in good health (not recorded which).

The chain joins TRBV20-1 to TRBJ2-7; possibly TRBD1 for D (6 bases). Per germline, CDR1 DFQATT and CDR2 SNEGSKA (reference sequence). The CDR3 has 14 residues. The CDR3 coding sequence is TGCAGCGTTGGTCAGGGGCTTCACTCCTACGAGCAGTACTTC. It is translated as CSVGQGLHSYEQYF.

To note about this clonotype: Mismatch with germline at one junction end may stem from a read error. This chain joins TRBV6-1 and TRBJ1-2; unclear D gene. The germline CDR1 and CDR2 sequences are MNHNS and SASEGT. This CDR3 has 14 amino acids. The CDR3 DNA is TGTGCCAGGAGTGAGCCGGTACTCTGGCCTGGCTACACCTTC. Translating it yields CARSEPVLWPGYTF.

The chain couples TRBV7-3 to TRBJ2-7; D remains ambiguous. V lost 2 bases and J lost 0, with 8 bases in between. This CDR3 has 14 amino acids. Germline CDR1 is SGHTA and CDR2 is FQGTGA. The CDR3 region is CASSLGANSYEQYF. CDR3 DNA sequence: TGTGCCAGCAGCTTAGGCGCAAACTCCTACGAGCAGTACTTC.

This rearrangement joins TRBV5-1 to TRBJ2-5, with 8 bases lining up with TRBD1. From germline, CDR1 is SGHRS and CDR2 YFSETQ. The CDR3 has 14 residues. The junction had 9 bases not matched to a gene; V was cut back by 0 bases and J by 11 bases. This CDR3 is CASSLEGQDNEQYF. CDR3 bases: TGCGCCAGCAGCTTGGAGGGACAGGACAATGAGCAGTACTTC.

Comment on this clonotype: Just one base apart from a much larger clone, this may be a read error. The chain combines TRBV4-1 with TRBJ2-7; D is unresolved. The CDR3 runs to 14 residues. Germline CDR1 MGHRA, CDR2 YSYEKL. V lost 2 bases, J lost 4 bases, and 12 bases lay in between. The CDR3 loop is CASSQKRDGYEQYF. Here the CDR3 DNA reads TGCGCCAGCAGCCAAAAGCGTGATGGATACGAGCAGTACTTC.

This rearrangement joins TRBV3-1 to TRBJ2-2; unclear D gene. The germline V and J ends were trimmed by 2 bases and 3 bases, with 1 base remaining between them. CDR1 and CDR2 (germline): LGHDT, YNNKEL (reference sequence). This CDR3 has 12 residues. The CDR3 spells CASSQHTGELFF. CDR3 nucleotides: TGTGCCAGCAGCCAACACACCGGGGAGCTGTTTTTT.

Details on this clonotype: Since a much larger clone is just one base distant, this may be a read error. This chain uses TRBV7-2 with TRBJ2-3; D might be TRBD2 (6 bases). The V and J ends lost 4 bases and 2 bases respectively, with 10 bases between them. Germline loops: CDR1 SGHTA, CDR2 FQGNSA. The CDR3 consists of 14 residues. CDR3 DNA: TGTGCCAGCAGCTCACGGACTAACACAGATACGCAGTATTTT. Its translation: CASSSRTNTDTQYF. Looking up the rest from reference TRBV7-2 and TRBJ2-3 gives the full variable domain: GAGVSQSPSNKVTEKGKDVELRCDPISGHTALYWYRQSLGQGLEFLIYFQGNSAPDKSGLPSDRFSAERTGGSVSTLTIQRTQQEDSAVYLCASSSRTNTDTQYFGPGTRLTVL.

The V and J genes are TRBV19 and TRBJ2-3; 9 positions match TRBD2. J was trimmed by 4 bases and V by 2 bases; bases with no gene match: 4. CDR1 is LNHDA and CDR2 is SQIVND in the germline V gene (reference sequence). The CDR3 is 15 amino acids. The CDR3 DNA is TGTGCCAGTAGTATACAAGCGGGAGGTCCAGATACGCAGTATTTT. Protein: CASSIQAGGPDTQYF. Combining the CDR3 with reference TRBV19 and TRBJ2-3 gives the whole variable domain DGGITQSPKYLFRKEGQNVTLSCEQNLNHDAMYWYRQDPGQGLRLIYYSQIVNDFQKGDIAEGYSVSREKKESFPLTVTSAQKNPTAFYLCASSIQAGGPDTQYFGPGTRLTVL.

Turning to this clonotype: One base away lies a much larger clone, so this may be a sequencing read error. The chain links TRBV28 to TRBJ2-7; D uncertain. CDR1 is MDHEN, CDR2 SYDVKM, per germline. The CDR3 loop spans 12 amino acids. CDR3 sequence (DNA): TGTGCCAGCCTGACACAAACCTACGACCAGTACTTC. Translating it yields CASLTQTYDQYF.

This clonotype occurred once. Since a much larger clone is just one base distant, this may be a read error. The chain carries TRBV15 and TRBJ2-2; D unresolved. Germline CDR1 and CDR2: LNHNV and YYDKDF (reference sequence). The CDR3 is made up of 14 amino acids. The CDR3 sequence is CATSRDVNTVELFF. CDR3 in DNA: TGTGCCACCAGCAGAGATGTGAACACCGTGGAGCTGTTTTTT. Complete variable domain (other parts from reference TRBV15 and TRBJ2-2): DAMVIQNPRYQVTQFGKPVTLSCSQTLNHNVMYWYQQKSSQAPKLLFHYYDKDFNNEADTPDNFQSRRPNTSFCFLDIRSPGLGDTAMYLCATSRDVNTVELFFGEGSRLTVL.

This clonotype was recorded at least ten times. V gene TRBV2 combines with J gene TRBJ2-3; 7 bases are a match to TRBD1. Germline V gene lookup returns CDR1 SNHLY and CDR2 FYNNEI. V dropped 4 bases and J dropped 2; count of bases not matched to a gene: 3. The CDR3 runs 14 residues. CDR3 in DNA: TGTGCCAGCAGTGGGACAGGAGTCACAGATACGCAGTATTTT. Amino acids: CASSGTGVTDTQYF.

Comments on this clonotype: Being one base from a much bigger clone, this may be a read error. This chain links TRBV7-6 with TRBJ2-3; tentatively, D is TRBD1 (5 bases). V gave up 5 bases and J gave up 5 bases, with 11 bases separating them. Germline-derived CDR1 and CDR2 are SGHVS and FNYEAQ. The CDR3 spans 13 residues. The CDR3 protein is CASSRVGEDTQYF. CDR3 coding DNA: TGTGCCAGCAGCCGAGTAGGGGAAGATACGCAGTATTTT.

The V gene is TRBV3-1, the J gene TRBJ2-7; D unresolved. V was trimmed by 0 bases and J by 9 bases, leaving 9 bases between them. Germline-derived CDR1 and CDR2 are LGHDT and YNNKEL (reference sequence). The CDR3 extends over 12 amino acids. Written as DNA, the CDR3 is TGTGCCAGCAGCCAAGAAACTAACGGGCAGTACTTC. Its protein product is CASSQETNGQYF.

As to this clonotype: Possible read error: a much larger clone is one base away. CDR3 nucleotides: TGCAGTGCTCCTTCGACTAGCGGGGGCTACGAGCTGTACTTC. The encoded protein is CSAPSTSGGYELYF. The genes are TRBV20-1 and TRBJ2-7, with 12 bases aligning to TRBD2. CDR1 is DFQATT and CDR2 is SNEGSKA in the germline V gene (reference sequence). CDR3 size: 14 residues.

This rearrangement joins TRBV7-6 to TRBJ2-1; TRBD1 aligns across 8 bases. The ends lost 5 bases at V and 6 bases at J; junction bases unmatched: 6. There are 14 residues in the CDR3. Germline CDR1 SGHVS, CDR2 FNYEAQ. Written as DNA, the CDR3 is TGTGCCAGCAGCCACGGACAGGGCGGCAATGAGCAGTTCTTC. Protein sequence: CASSHGQGGNEQFF.

There are many counts of this clonotype. The chain joins TRBV28 to TRBJ2-1; weak D call: TRBD1 (6 bases). The CDR3 loop spans 15 amino acids. CDR1 MDHEN and CDR2 SYDVKM come from the germline V gene. Trimming removed 7 bases from V and 1 base from J, with 14 bases in between. Here the CDR3 reads CASKPGTLSYNEQFF. For the CDR3, the DNA is TGTGCCAGCAAGCCAGGGACACTTTCCTACAATGAGCAGTTCTTC.

This clonotype was counted only a few times. The rearrangement links TRBV5-1 to TRBJ1-5, with TRBD1 matching 8 bases. Germline loops: CDR1 SGHRS, CDR2 YFSETQ. V lost 0 bases, J lost 3 bases, and 5 bases stayed unmatched. The CDR3 loop spans 16 amino acids. CDR3 bases: TGCGCCAGCAGCTTGGATGGGACAGGCAACAATCAGCCCCAGCATTTT. The encoded protein is CASSLDGTGNNQPQHF.

This clonotype was seen at least ten times. The V and J genes are TRBV6-1 and TRBJ2-1; D is undetermined. The CDR3 sequence is 14 residues long. The germline V gene encodes CDR1 MNHNS and CDR2 SASEGT. Trimming stripped 6 bases from V and 2 bases from J, with 11 bases between. The CDR3 nucleotides read TGTGCCAGCAGGGCAAGTCTAGCCTACAATGAGCAGTTCTTC. Translated: CASRASLAYNEQFF.

This chain links TRBV15 with TRBJ1-5; weak D call: TRBD1 (5 bases). Trimming removed 3 bases at V and 1 base at J, with 16 bases between. Germline values: CDR1 LNHNV, CDR2 YYDKDF (reference sequence). The CDR3 consists of 17 residues. The CDR3 loop reads CATSRVEGHRSNQPQHF. The CDR3 DNA reads as TGTGCCACCAGCAGGGTGGAAGGACATCGCAGCAATCAGCCCCAGCATTTT.

A remark on this clonotype: Germline and junction disagree at one end, which may indicate a read error. The V and J genes are TRBV7-9 and TRBJ1-3; TRBD1 matches 8 bases. From germline, CDR1 is SEHNR and CDR2 FQNEAQ (reference sequence). There are 15 residues in the CDR3. The CDR3 bases are TGTGCCAGAAGCTTAGGACAGGGCTCTGGAAACACCATATATTTT. Translated: CARSLGQGSGNTIYF.

Comment on this clonotype: This may be a read error: a much more frequent sequence differs by one nucleotide. V and J are TRBV6-1 and TRBJ2-7; the D gene is possibly TRBD2 (5 bases). Germline values: CDR1 MNHNS, CDR2 SASEGT. There are 15 residues in the CDR3. Deletions cut 9 bases from V and 3 bases from J, with 21 bases between. The CDR3 region is CASMRIARGVYEQYF. The CDR3 bases are TGTGCCAGTATGAGAATAGCGCGAGGAGTCTACGAGCAGTACTTC.

Regarding this clonotype: A junction end diverges from the germline sequence, so it may reflect a read error. The chain joins TRBV6-1 to TRBJ1-1; D call uncertain. The CDR3 has 15 amino acids. The germline V gene has CDR1 MNHNS and CDR2 SASEGT. This CDR3 reads CDSSALTAANTEAFF. Here the CDR3 DNA reads TGTGACAGCAGTGCACTTACGGCAGCGAACACTGAAGCTTTCTTT.

A note on this clonotype: A much bigger clone sits one base away, suggesting this may be a read error. The chain is built from TRBV24-1 and TRBJ2-5; D is perhaps TRBD1 (6 bases). Germline V CDR1 and CDR2: KGHDR, SFDVKD. This CDR3 has 15 residues. The chain's CDR3 is CATSDFETGQETQHF. DNA for the CDR3: TGTGCCACCAGTGATTTCGAGACAGGCCAAGAGACCCAGCACTTC.

Notes on this clonotype: This may come from a read error, since a much larger clone is one base off. The chain joins TRBV28 to TRBJ2-1, with TRBD1 as a possible D gene (6 bases). Germline V gives CDR1 MDHEN, CDR2 SYDVKM. The V gene lost 3 bases and the J gene lost 10 bases, with 16 bases spanning the gap. This CDR3 comprises 14 residues. The CDR3 here is CASSFTGSNYEQFF. DNA of the CDR3: TGTGCCAGCAGTTTTACAGGGAGTAATTACGAGCAGTTCTTC.